In its sample, the clone carrying this T cell receptor (beta chain) was seen once. Original handling: The assay estimated nucleated cells by amplifying reference gene primers. Data came from immunoSEQ multiplex PCR; TCRdb stores just in-frame clones and leaves some out. D and trimming were read from the DNA, whereas the V and J calls and clone size are those reported in that table. The sample shows some 240,000 clones, around 80% of them seen only once. Germline CDR1 is MNHNY and CDR2 is SVGAGI (reference sequence). The CDR3 contains 15 residues. Losses at the gene ends were 6 bases for V and 6 bases for J; bases not matched to a gene: 9. These data come from a study of blood T cell repertoires in COVID-19. Study-wide context: Specimens from acute and convalescent COVID-19 originated in the United States, Italy and Spain. T cells, B-cell-depleted T cells, or PBMCs provided the cDNA or gDNA that served as material.

The chain couples TRBV6-6 to TRBJ2-2, with TRBD1 matching 8 bases. The TCR comes from a woman in her 40s who had recovered from COVID-19. The sample consisted of peripheral blood. The chain's CDR3 is CASSQQGVGAGELFF. The CDR3 bases are TGTGCCAGCAGCCAACAGGGGGTGGGGGCCGGGGAGCTGTTTTTT.